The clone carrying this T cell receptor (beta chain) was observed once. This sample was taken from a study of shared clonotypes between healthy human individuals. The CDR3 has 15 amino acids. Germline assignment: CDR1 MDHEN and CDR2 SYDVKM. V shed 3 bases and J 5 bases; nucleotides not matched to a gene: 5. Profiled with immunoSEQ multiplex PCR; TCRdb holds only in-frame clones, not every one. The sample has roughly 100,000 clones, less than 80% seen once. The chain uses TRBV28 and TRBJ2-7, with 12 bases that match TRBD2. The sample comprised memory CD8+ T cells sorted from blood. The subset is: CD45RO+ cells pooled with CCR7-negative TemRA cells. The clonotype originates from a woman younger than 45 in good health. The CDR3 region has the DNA TGTGCCAGCAGTTTCCGGACTAGCGGGATCCACGAGCAGTACTTC. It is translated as CASSFRTSGIHEQYF.